The 16 T cell receptor beta chains listed next were all sequenced from one sample in a study of cytomegalovirus exposure and HLA in healthy donors. In the PCR, 60 Vbeta and 13 Jbeta primers were used. Assay: immunoSEQ multiplex PCR; the TCRdb copy retains only in-frame clones and omits some. The table lists roughly 100,000 clones, about four fifths of them singletons. The sample was PBMCs. The receptors come from a female donor in good health and CMV-seropositive.

V usage is TRBV10-1 and J usage is TRBJ2-5; TRBD2 agrees at 10 bases. The CDR3 runs 16 residues. V gave up 3 bases and J gave up 0 bases; unmatched junction bases: 4. From germline, CDR1 is WNHNN and CDR2 SYGVQD (reference sequence). CDR3 protein: CASSDPGTSDQETQYF. The CDR3 DNA follows: TGCGCCAGCAGTGACCCCGGGACTAGCGACCAAGAGACCCAGTACTTC.

The V call is TRBV4-1, the J call TRBJ2-7, with D maybe TRBD2 (6 bases). CDR1 is MGHRA and CDR2 is YSYEKL in the germline V gene. CDR3 length equals 15 residues. The ends were cut back, 1 base at V and 3 bases at J, with 13 bases in the middle. CDR3 sequence reads: CASSQVAGSHYEQYF. DNA for the CDR3: TGCGCCAGCAGCCAAGTTGCCGGGAGTCACTACGAGCAGTACTTC.

This clone was counted between two and nine times. The rearrangement links TRBV6-6 to TRBJ1-5, with D perhaps matching TRBD1 (5 bases). Germline values: CDR1 MNHNY, CDR2 SVGAGI (reference sequence). Trimming removed 2 bases at V and 0 bases at J, with 11 bases between. The CDR3 is 16 amino acids. DNA of the CDR3: TGTGCCAGCAGTTACGGCGGACAAATTAGCAATCAGCCCCAGCATTTT. This gives the protein CASSYGGQISNQPQHF.

The count of this clone is one. V and J are TRBV7-2 and TRBJ2-1; D may be TRBD1 (8 bases). Germline V gives CDR1 SGHTA, CDR2 FQGNSA. The CDR3 spans 16 residues. Trimming stripped 4 bases from V and 7 bases from J, with 20 bases between. The CDR3 reads CASSSLYRGGKNEQFF. Here the CDR3 DNA reads TGTGCCAGCAGCTCCCTATACAGGGGGGGAAAGAATGAGCAGTTCTTC.

The chain has TRBV6-5 and TRBJ1-2; the D is unclear. Germline CDR1 and CDR2: MNHEY and SVGAGI. The CDR3 runs 16 residues. Trimming shortened V by 4 bases and J by 7 bases, and 22 bases separated the two germline ends. The CDR3 sequence is CASSLSPDTQLFGYTF. CDR3 nucleotide sequence: TGTGCCAGCAGTTTATCTCCCGACACCCAGCTATTTGGCTACACCTTC.

The chain employs TRBV19 and TRBJ1-1; tentative D call: TRBD1 (5 bases). Trimming removed 4 bases at V and 2 bases at J, with 14 bases between. The germline V gene has CDR1 LNHDA and CDR2 SQIVND (reference sequence). The CDR3 is made up of 15 amino acids. The CDR3 is CASSSGAGFNTEAFF. The CDR3 DNA reads TGTGCCAGTAGTAGCGGGGCAGGGTTCAACACTGAAGCTTTCTTT.

The CDR3 DNA follows: TGTGCTAGTGGTTTAGGACTCATGAACACTGAAGCTTTCTTT. Translating gives CASGLGLMNTEAFF. The chain has TRBV12-5 and TRBJ1-1; no clear D. This CDR3 comprises 14 residues. V lost 3 bases and J 0 bases, leaving 8 bases between the germline ends. CDR1 is LGHNT, CDR2 FRNRAP, per germline. The variable domain in full, with the rest retrieved from reference TRBV12-5 and TRBJ1-1, is DARVTQTPRHKVTEMGQEVTMRCQPILGHNTVFWYRQTMMQGLELLAYFRNRAPLDDSGMPKDRFSAEMPDATLATLKIQPSEPRDSAVYFCASGLGLMNTEAFFGQGTRLTVV.

This clone was recorded a few times. This chain joins TRBV7-2 and TRBJ2-1, with TRBD2 matching over 7 bases. Germline V gene sequence: CDR1 SGHTA, CDR2 FQGNSA. V gave up 0 bases and J gave up 3 bases; unmatched junction bases: 11. CDR3 length: 18 amino acids. The CDR3 DNA is TGTGCCAGCAGCTTAGCTGGGGGGGGTTCTGATTTCTACAATGAGCAGTTCTTC. Encoded protein: CASSLAGGGSDFYNEQFF. The whole variable domain, filled in from reference TRBV7-2 and TRBJ2-1, reads GAGVSQSPSNKVTEKGKDVELRCDPISGHTALYWYRQSLGQGLEFLIYFQGNSAPDKSGLPSDRFSAERTGGSVSTLTIQRTQQEDSAVYLCASSLAGGGSDFYNEQFFGPGTRLTVL.

The chain recombines TRBV6-5 with TRBJ1-1; D unclear. The CDR3 totals 14 residues. Looked up from germline, CDR1 is MNHEY and CDR2 is SVGAGI. V was pared by 2 bases and J by 0 bases, with 7 bases between. CDR3 region: CASSYTQLNTEAFF. CDR3 bases: TGTGCCAGCAGTTACACACAGTTGAACACTGAAGCTTTCTTT.

This clone was observed a few times. This chain connects TRBV7-9 to TRBJ2-2; TRBD2 is a possible D gene (6 bases). Germline CDR1 SEHNR, CDR2 FQNEAQ (reference sequence). Trimming took off 10 bases at V and 4 bases at J, with 19 bases between the two ends. The CDR3 contains 15 residues. The CDR3 sequence is CATLPSGEATGELFF. As DNA, the CDR3 is TGTGCCACCCTCCCGTCGGGGGAGGCCACCGGGGAGCTGTTTTTT.

This clone was counted once. J is TRBJ1-1 and V is TRBV7-8, with TRBD1 matching over 8 bases. V was pared by 7 bases and J by 6 bases, with 13 bases of the junction left unmatched. This CDR3 has 15 residues. Germline CDR1 is SGHVS and CDR2 is FQNEAQ. CDR3: CASNTLAGGRAEAFF. CDR3 in DNA: TGTGCCAGCAACACTTTAGCAGGGGGCAGAGCTGAAGCTTTCTTT.

J is TRBJ1-2 and V is TRBV5-1; D remains ambiguous. CDR1 and CDR2 from the germline V gene are SGHRS and YFSETQ. This CDR3 contains 12 residues. The germline V and J ends were trimmed by 0 bases and 6 bases, with 6 bases remaining between them. The CDR3: CASSLAGDGYTF. The CDR3 coding sequence is TGCGCCAGCAGCTTGGCCGGGGATGGCTACACCTTC.

The V and J genes are TRBV29-1 and TRBJ2-5; TRBD2 matches at 10 bases. The CDR3 totals 15 residues. With 0 bases clipped from V and 4 bases from J, the junction kept 5 bases outside the gene matches. Germline V CDR1 and CDR2: SQVTM, ANQGSEA. The CDR3 sequence: CSVEDKERGGETQYF. In DNA form, the CDR3 reads TGCAGCGTTGAAGATAAAGAGCGGGGGGGAGAGACCCAGTACTTC.

This clone was counted between two and nine times. Other DNA sequences in the same sample also yield this CDR3. In DNA, the CDR3 is TGTGCCAGCAGTAGCGGCACAGATACGCAGTATTTT. This translates into CASSSGTDTQYF. The rearrangement uses TRBV2 and TRBJ2-3; D unclear. CDR1 SNHLY and CDR2 FYNNEI come from the germline V gene. Between the trimmed V and J ends, which lost 5 bases and 1 base, there was a span of 4 bases. The length of the CDR3 is 12 residues. Variable domain in full (rest from reference TRBV2 and TRBJ2-3): EPEVTQTPSHQVTQMGQEVILRCVPISNHLYFYWYRQILGQKVEFLVSFYNNEISEKSEIFDDQFSVERPDGSNFTLKIRSTKLEDSAMYFCASSSGTDTQYFGPGTRLTVL.

This sequence joins TRBV5-1 and TRBJ2-2, with D possibly being TRBD2 (6 bases). V was trimmed by 6 bases and J by 8 bases, leaving 17 bases between them. Per the germline V gene, CDR1 is SGHRS and CDR2 is YFSETQ. CDR3 length: 14 amino acids. The CDR3 nucleotides read TGCGCCAGCACGGGGGTTACCTCTTCTGGGGAGCTGTTTTTT. Its protein is CASTGVTSSGELFF. Combining the CDR3 with reference TRBV5-1 and TRBJ2-2 gives the whole variable domain KAGVTQTPRYLIKTRGQQVTLSCSPISGHRSVSWYQQTPGQGLQFLFEYFSETQRNKGNFPGRFSGRQFSNSRSEMNVSTLELGDSALYLCASTGVTSSGELFFGEGSRLTVL.

The genes are TRBV7-2 and TRBJ2-5; 10 bases align to TRBD1. V lost 4 bases to trimming and J lost 5 bases; unmatched junction nucleotides: 7. CDR1 is SGHTA, CDR2 FQGNSA, per germline. The CDR3 is 15 amino acids. The CDR3 sequence is CASSSRQGAFETQYF. The CDR3 DNA sequence: TGTGCCAGCAGCTCTCGACAGGGGGCTTTTGAGACCCAGTACTTC.